This T cell receptor (beta chain) was documented in a study of shared clonotypes between healthy human individuals. About this clone itself: Its antigen is as yet unknown.

TCRdb's table, derived via immunoSEQ multiplex PCR, lists solely in-frame clones and lacks some. This repertoire shows around 2.1 million clones, nearly 97% found once; its top ten account for roughly 0.13%. Notes on the study in general: Sequencing depth was a factor that was expected to affect clonotype sharing among donors.

Germline V gene sequence: CDR1 LNHNV, CDR2 YYDKDF (reference sequence). This CDR3 has 16 residues. With 3 bases clipped from V and 6 bases from J, the junction kept 13 bases outside the gene matches. This chain connects TRBV15 to TRBJ2-7, with 8 bases that match TRBD1. The receptor was derived from a man aged 18-30 years in good health. Sequenced material: naive CD4+ T cells sorted from blood. Subset denoted: CD45RA+ positively selected. CDR3 protein: CATSSGDRGFVGEQYF. CDR3 coding DNA: TGTGCCACCAGCAGTGGTGACAGGGGCTTTGTGGGCGAGCAGTACTTC.